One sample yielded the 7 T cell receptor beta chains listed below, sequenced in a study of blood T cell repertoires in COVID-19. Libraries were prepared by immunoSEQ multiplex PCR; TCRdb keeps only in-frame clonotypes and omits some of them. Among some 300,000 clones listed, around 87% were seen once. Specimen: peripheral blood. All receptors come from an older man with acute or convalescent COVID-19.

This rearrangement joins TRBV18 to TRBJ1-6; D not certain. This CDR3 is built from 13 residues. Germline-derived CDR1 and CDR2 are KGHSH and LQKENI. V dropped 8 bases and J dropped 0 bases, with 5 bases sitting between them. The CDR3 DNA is TGTGCCAGCCGGAGCTCCTATAATTCACCCCTCCACTTT. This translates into CASRSSYNSPLHF.

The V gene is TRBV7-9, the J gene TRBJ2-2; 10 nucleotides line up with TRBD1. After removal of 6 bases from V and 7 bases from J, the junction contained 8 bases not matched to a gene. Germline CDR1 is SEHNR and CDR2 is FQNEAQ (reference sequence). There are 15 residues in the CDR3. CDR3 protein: CASRERQGAGGELFF. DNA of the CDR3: TGTGCCAGCAGAGAGCGACAGGGGGCCGGCGGGGAGCTGTTTTTT. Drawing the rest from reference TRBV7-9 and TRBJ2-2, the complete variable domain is DTGVSQNPRHKITKRGQNVTFRCDPISEHNRLYWYRQTLGQGPEFLTYFQNEAQLEKSRLLSDRFSAERPKGSFSTLEIQRTEQGDSAMYLCASRERQGAGGELFFGEGSRLTVL.

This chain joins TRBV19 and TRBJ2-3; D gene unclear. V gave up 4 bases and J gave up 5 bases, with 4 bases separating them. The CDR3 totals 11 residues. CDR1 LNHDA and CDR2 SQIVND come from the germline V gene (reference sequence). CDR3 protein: CASSTGDTQYF. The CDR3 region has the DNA TGTGCCAGTAGTACAGGAGATACGCAGTATTTT.

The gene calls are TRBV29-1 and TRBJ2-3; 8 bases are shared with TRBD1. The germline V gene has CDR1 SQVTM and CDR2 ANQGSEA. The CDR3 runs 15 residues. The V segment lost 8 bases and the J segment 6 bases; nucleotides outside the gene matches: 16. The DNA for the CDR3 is TGCAGCACTCGGGGCTGGACAGGGTTTTCGGATACGCAGTATTTT. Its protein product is CSTRGWTGFSDTQYF.

DNA of the CDR3: TGTGCCAGCAGGGATACTAGCGCCTGGGGGACCCAGTACTTC. The encoded protein is CASRDTSAWGTQYF. The chain employs TRBV7-2 and TRBJ2-5, with 7 bases lining up with TRBD2. The CDR3 covers 14 residues. The germline gives CDR1 SGHTA, CDR2 FQGNSA. V lost 6 bases and J lost 7; bases outside the gene matches: 11.

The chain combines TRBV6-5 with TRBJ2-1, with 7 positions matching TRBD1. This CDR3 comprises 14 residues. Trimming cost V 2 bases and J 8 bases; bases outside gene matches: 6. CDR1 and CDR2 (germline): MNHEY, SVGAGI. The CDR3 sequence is CASSYLGQADEQFF. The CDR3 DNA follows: TGTGCCAGCAGTTACCTAGGACAGGCCGATGAGCAGTTCTTC.

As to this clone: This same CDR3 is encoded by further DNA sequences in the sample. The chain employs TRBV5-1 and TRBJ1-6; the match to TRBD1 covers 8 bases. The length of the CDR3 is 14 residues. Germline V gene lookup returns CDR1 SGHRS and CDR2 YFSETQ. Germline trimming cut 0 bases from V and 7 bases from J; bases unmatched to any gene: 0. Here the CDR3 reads CASSLGQGNSPLHF. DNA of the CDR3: TGCGCCAGCAGCTTGGGACAGGGGAATTCACCCCTCCACTTT.